These T cell receptor beta chains were read from a single sample in a study of cytomegalovirus exposure and HLA in healthy donors. Method: immunoSEQ multiplex PCR; TCRdb's copy keeps in-frame clones and lacks some. This sample has about 65,000 clones, with about 90% found just once. Sequencing was performed on PBMCs. Receptors originate from a woman between 18 and 30 years old in good health and CMV-seronegative. Both conserved end residues are part of each CDR3. D genes are given only for firm matches. For some rows the clone size is stated as once, few or many, or as a class when expanded; others skip it.

d_call | clone_size | j_call | v_call | cdr3_aa | cdr3_nt
TRBD2 | once | TRBJ2-5 | TRBV18 | CASSPVAGGQETQYF | TGTGCCAGCTCACCAGTAGCGGGAGGGCAAGAGACCCAGTACTTC
TRBD1 | . | TRBJ2-7 | TRBV7-9 | CASSSGGTYEQYF | TGTGCCAGCAGTTCAGGGGGAACCTACGAGCAGTACTTC
. | once | TRBJ1-2 | TRBV19 | CASRVARGLYGYTF | TGTGCCAGTAGGGTGGCCAGGGGTCTCTATGGCTACACCTTC
. | . | TRBJ2-3 | TRBV21-1 | CASSKVLSFPRSADTQYF | TGTGCCAGCAGCAAAGTTCTGAGTTTTCCTAGATCCGCAGATACGCAGTATTTT
TRBD1 | . | TRBJ1-1 | TRBV19 | CASSIGQGVLIYTEAFF | TGTGCCAGTAGTATTGGGCAGGGGGTCCTAATTTACACTGAAGCTTTCTTT
. | . | TRBJ2-5 | TRBV7-8 | CASSPDPGVVLQETQYF | TGTGCCAGCAGCCCTGACCCCGGGGTAGTTCTTCAAGAGACCCAGTACTTC
. | . | TRBJ2-1 | TRBV4-1 | CASSQLQYNEQFF | TGCGCCAGCAGCCAGCTCCAGTACAATGAGCAGTTCTTC
TRBD1 | . | TRBJ1-5 | TRBV18 | CASQGQGSQEPQHF | TGTGCCAGCCAAGGACAGGGCTCCCAGGAGCCCCAGCATTTT
. | once | TRBJ1-2 | TRBV4-3 | CASSQGLGPNYGYTF | TGCGCCAGCAGCCAAGGGCTGGGGCCTAACTATGGCTACACCTTC
. | once | TRBJ1-1 | TRBV6-5 | CASSLSGITEAFF | TGTGCCAGCAGTTTATCAGGAATAACTGAAGCTTTCTTT
TRBD1 | few | TRBJ1-2 | TRBV6-1 | CASSEVGDRGLGYTF | TGTGCCAGCAGTGAAGTAGGGGACAGGGGGCTCGGCTACACCTTC
. | . | TRBJ2-7 | TRBV7-9 | CASSFRSYEQYF | TGTGCCAGCAGCTTCCGGTCCTACGAGCAGTACTTC
TRBD2 | . | TRBJ2-5 | TRBV6-5 | CASSYRGTSGSETQYF | TGTGCCAGCAGTTATCGAGGGACTAGTGGTTCGGAGACCCAGTACTTC
. | once | TRBJ1-1 | TRBV7-8 | CASSPRIGNTEAFF | TGTGCCAGCAGCCCCCGCATTGGCAACACTGAAGCTTTCTTT
. | once | TRBJ1-4 | TRBV6-1 | CASSPGVTDEKLFF | TGTGCCAGCAGCCCGGGAGTAACAGATGAAAAACTGTTTTTT
TRBD2 | . | TRBJ2-1 | TRBV9 | CASSVASKGGLAYNEQFF | TGTGCCAGCAGCGTAGCTTCGAAGGGAGGGTTAGCTTACAATGAGCAGTTCTTC